This T cell receptor (beta chain) stems from a study of T cells in Graves' hyperthyroidism and ophthalmopathy. V lost 2 bases to trimming and J lost 1 base, with 11 bases between them. Germline values: CDR1 MNHEY, CDR2 SVGEGT. This CDR3 contains 15 residues. Amplified TCR beta CDR3 regions came from RNA transcripts. The primer set for the first-round RT-PCR of the TCR CDR3 was HTBI. TCRdb re-derived calls from the multiplex PCR reads in MiXCR, one entry per CDR3 protein. The table shows hundreds of thousands of distinct CDR3 sequences, with around 26% occurring only once. Ten or more counts support this clonotype. Those patients with uncontrolled infection, other autoimmune disease, pregnancy or lactation were excluded.

J is TRBJ2-5 and V is TRBV6-2 or TRBV6-3; the D is unclear. The specimen was blood. The TCR sequence derives from a woman aged 40 to 50 with Graves' ophthalmopathy. The CDR3 DNA is TGTGCCAGCAGTTACGTGACGTTTCCCCAAGAGACCCAGTACTTC. This codes for CASSYVTFPQETQYF.